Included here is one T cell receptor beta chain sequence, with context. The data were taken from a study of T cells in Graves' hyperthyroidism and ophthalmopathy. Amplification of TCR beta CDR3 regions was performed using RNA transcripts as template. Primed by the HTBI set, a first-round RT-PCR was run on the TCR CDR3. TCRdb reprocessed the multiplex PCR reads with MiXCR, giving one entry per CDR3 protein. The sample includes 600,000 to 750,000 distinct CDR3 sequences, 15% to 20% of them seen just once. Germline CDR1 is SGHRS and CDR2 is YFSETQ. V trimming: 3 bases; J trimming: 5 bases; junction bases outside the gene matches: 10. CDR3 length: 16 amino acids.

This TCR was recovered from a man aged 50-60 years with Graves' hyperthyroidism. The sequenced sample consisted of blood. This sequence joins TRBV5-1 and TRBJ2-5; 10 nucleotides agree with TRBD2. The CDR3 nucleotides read TGCGCCAGCAGCTCAGTCCTAGCGGGAGCCACGGAGACCCAGTACTTC. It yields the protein CASSSVLAGATETQYF.